This T cell receptor beta chain is from a study of early T cells in non-severe SARS-CoV-2 infection (TCRdb year 2021). General notes on the study: TCR sequencing used bulk RNA from unsorted whole blood, so alpha and beta chains could not be paired. Overall study results and their limits: VDJdb matching was skewed toward anti-spike CD8 responses, so virus-specific expansions were likely underestimated and private and CD4 specificities were missed.

The germline V end is reduced by 5 bases and the J end by 3 bases; junction bases left unmatched: 3. As encoded in the germline V gene, CDR1 is SGDLS while CDR2 is YYNGEE. There are 14 amino acids in the CDR3, from cysteine to phenylalanine inclusive. The read is trimmed to its CDR3 DNA, 42 bases read in frame from base 1. Comments on this clonotype: The target of this receptor is not known. No base quality information exists; no much larger clone differs at one position.

Library preparation used 5' RACE. This sample was sequenced with a NextSeq 500. In the TCR library protocol, unique molecular identifiers were attached to individual cDNA molecules to correct for PCR bias and sequencing error. Both TCR alpha and beta chains were sequenced, and tight co-correlation was observed between alpha and beta sequence abundances in each sample. The authors' analysis ran thus. Decombinator V4 was used to annotate TCR sequences for V gene, J gene and CDR3. TCRs were defined as expanded if a significant change between any two time points was detected under a Poisson model with p below 0.0001. Abundances of TCRs were expressed as counts per million after normalisation to the total number of TCRs sequenced in each sample. MAIT TCRs were defined by TRAV1-2 paired with TRAJ12, TRAJ20 or TRAJ33, and iNKT TCRs by TRAV10 paired with TRAJ18. A search of VDJdb, accessed on 1 November 2021, was run for TCRs annotated to CMV, EBV and SARS-CoV-2, with TCRs annotated for multiple antigens excluded. Clones were called with MiXCR by TCRdb after fastp trimmed the public reads at Q25, and only in-frame beta chains were retained. All rows with the same CDR3 protein become a single entry with the most common DNA and genes. These V and J calls are TCRdb output, not the study's own analysis. Counted in this sample were more than 95,000 distinct CDR3 sequences; roughly 11% of them appeared once. Less than 5.5% of the sample belongs to the ten largest clones.

Set within a cohort of healthcare workers in London, UK, this nested case-control study involved weekly PCR testing of nasopharyngeal swabs along with blood sampling. Healthcare workers were recruited during the week of the UK lockdown, between 23 and 31 March 2020, and followed weekly for up to roughly 15 weeks. The rearranged segments are TRBV9 and TRBJ1-2, with TRBD1 identical over 11 junction bases. This receptor was taken from an adult who was a healthcare worker with PCR-confirmed SARS-CoV-2 infection or an uninfected control (not recorded which). The material sequenced was whole blood, taken at baseline. The nucleotide sequence reads TGTGCCAGCAGACGGACAGGGGGCGACTATGGCTACACCTTC. Its amino acids are CASRRTGGDYGYTF.